This passage covers 27 T cell receptor beta chains from one sample sequenced in a study of blood T cell repertoires in COVID-19. Profiling relied on immunoSEQ multiplex PCR, and the TCRdb table lists in-frame clones only, not all of them. The table lists about 220,000 clones, roughly 90% of them singletons. The material sequenced was PBMCs or T cells enriched from blood (not recorded which). The receptors derive from a woman in her 40s with acute COVID-19.

The DNA for the CDR3 is TGTGCCAGCAGCCTCGGACAGACAGAGTACAATGAGCAGTTCTTC. Protein: CASSLGQTEYNEQFF. The J gene is TRBJ2-1, the V gene TRBV5-4, with TRBD1 as a possible D gene (6 bases). This CDR3 region has 15 residues. Trimming removed 4 bases from V and 4 bases from J, with 15 bases in between. Germline values: CDR1 SGHNT, CDR2 YYREEE (reference sequence). The full variable domain, completed using reference TRBV5-4 and TRBJ2-1, is ETGVTQSPTHLIKTRGQQVTLRCSSQSGHNTVSWYQQALGQGPQFIFQYYREEENGRGNFPPRFSGLQFPNYSSELNVNALELDDSALYLCASSLGQTEYNEQFFGPGTRLTVL.

A single count supports this clone. The V and J genes are TRBV27 and TRBJ1-1, with TRBD1 matching 9 bases. The CDR3 loop spans 15 amino acids. Per the germline V gene, CDR1 is MNHEY and CDR2 is SMNVEV (reference sequence). J gave up 2 bases and V 6 bases, and 7 bases lay outside the gene matches. CDR3 DNA sequence: TGTGCCAGCAGCCCGAACAGGGGGCGCAACACTGAAGCTTTCTTT. It encodes CASSPNRGRNTEAFF.

This chain links TRBV13 with TRBJ2-1; D might be TRBD2 (7 bases). The V end was cut by 1 base, the J end by 3 bases, with 10 bases between. Per germline, CDR1 PRHDT and CDR2 FYEKMQ (reference sequence). The CDR3 length is 15 residues. CDR3 coding DNA: TGTGCCAGCAGCTTAGTGCGGGGGCTCTACAATGAGCAGTTCTTC. The encoded protein is CASSLVRGLYNEQFF.

The chain joins TRBV27 to TRBJ1-6; D is perhaps TRBD1 (5 bases). The germline gives CDR1 MNHEY, CDR2 SMNVEV (reference sequence). This CDR3 contains 16 residues. V shed 6 bases and J shed 3 bases, with 15 bases lying between them. DNA of the CDR3: TGTGCCAGCAGCGTGGGGCGGTCTAACTATAATTCACCCCTCCACTTT. Translation gives CASSVGRSNYNSPLHF.

This chain joins TRBV10-3 and TRBJ1-1; 8 nucleotides agree with TRBD1. The CDR3 has 15 residues. Trimming took 3 bases from V and 0 from J; bases not matched to a gene: 3. CDR1 and CDR2 (germline): ENHRY, SYGVKD. This CDR3 is CAISDGDRMNTEAFF. The CDR3, as DNA: TGTGCCATCAGTGATGGGGACAGGATGAACACTGAAGCTTTCTTT.

In its sample, this clone was seen a few times. CDR3 amino acids: CASSFDPDSLNQPQHF. As DNA, the CDR3 is TGCGCCAGCAGCTTCGACCCGGACAGCCTCAATCAGCCCCAGCATTTT. The chain combines TRBV4-1 with TRBJ1-5; tentative D call: TRBD1 (6 bases). CDR3 size: 16 residues. In germline, CDR1 is MGHRA, CDR2 YSYEKL. Between the trimmed V and J ends, which lost 5 bases and 3 bases, there was a span of 17 bases.

The gene calls are TRBV6-5 and TRBJ1-5; D not certain. The germline V and J ends were trimmed by 0 bases and 1 base, with 7 bases remaining between them. The V gene's germline CDR1 is MNHEY and CDR2 SVGAGI. The CDR3 extends over 15 amino acids. The CDR3 nucleotides are TGTGCCAGCAGTTACTCGAGAGGAAGCAATCAGCCCCAGCATTTT. As protein: CASSYSRGSNQPQHF.

The V and J genes are TRBV20-1 and TRBJ1-1; D is perhaps TRBD1 (5 bases). There are 13 residues in the CDR3. The V end lost 3 bases, the J end lost 3 bases, and 11 bases lay between the germline ends. The V gene's germline CDR1 is DFQATT and CDR2 SNEGSKA (reference sequence). DNA of the CDR3: TGCAGTGCTAGTCTAACAGGATACACTGAAGCTTTCTTT. Encoded protein: CSASLTGYTEAFF.

This clone showed up just a few times. This sequence joins TRBV7-9 and TRBJ2-1; 7 bases are a match to TRBD1. The CDR3 extends over 14 amino acids. Germline V lookup: CDR1 SEHNR, CDR2 FQNEAQ (reference sequence). V dropped 5 bases and J dropped 7; count of bases not matched to a gene: 8. The CDR3 sequence: CASSRPDRENEQFF. In DNA, the CDR3 is TGTGCCAGCAGCCGACCCGACAGGGAGAATGAGCAGTTCTTC. Full variable domain (missing parts from reference TRBV7-9 and TRBJ2-1): DTGVSQNPRHKITKRGQNVTFRCDPISEHNRLYWYRQTLGQGPEFLTYFQNEAQLEKSRLLSDRFSAERPKGSFSTLEIQRTEQGDSAMYLCASSRPDRENEQFFGPGTRLTVL.

The chain recombines TRBV7-9 with TRBJ2-2, with TRBD2 matching 13 bases. CDR1 is SEHNR, CDR2 FQNEAQ, per germline (reference sequence). J was trimmed by 8 bases and V by 5 bases; bases with no gene match: 8. The CDR3 is 16 amino acids. CDR3 DNA: TGTGCCAGCAGCCCCGGACTAGCGGGGGAGACAGGGGAGCTGTTTTTT. Amino acid sequence: CASSPGLAGETGELFF.

The chain combines TRBV5-8 with TRBJ1-5; 8 bases are shared with TRBD1. The junction had 8 bases not matched to a gene; V was cut back by 2 bases and J by 7 bases. From germline, CDR1 is SGHTS and CDR2 YDEGEE. The CDR3 covers 15 residues. DNA of the CDR3: TGTGCCAGCAGCTTTAAGAGACAGGGGTACCAGCCCCAGCATTTT. Its protein is CASSFKRQGYQPQHF. The complete variable domain, with remaining parts taken from reference TRBV5-8 and TRBJ1-5, reads EAGVTQSPTHLIKTRGQQATLRCSPISGHTSVYWYQQALGLGLQFLLWYDEGEERNRGNFPPRFSGRQFPNYSSELNVNALELEDSALYLCASSFKRQGYQPQHFGDGTRLSIL.

The chain combines TRBV4-1 with TRBJ1-6, with D maybe TRBD1 (6 bases). The V gene lost 0 bases and the J gene lost 0 bases, with 15 bases spanning the gap. Germline loops: CDR1 MGHRA, CDR2 YSYEKL. This CDR3 comprises 19 residues. The CDR3 loop is CASSQELTGGRSYNSPLHF. The CDR3 DNA reads as TGCGCCAGCAGCCAAGAGTTGACAGGCGGCCGCTCCTATAATTCACCCCTCCACTTT.

This chain links TRBV7-6 with TRBJ1-1; 9 bases match TRBD1. CDR3 length: 16 amino acids. Germline V gene lookup returns CDR1 SGHVS and CDR2 FNYEAQ. V was pared by 0 bases and J by 5 bases, with 7 bases of the junction left unmatched. CDR3 loop: CASSLADRGRRTEAFF. CDR3 DNA sequence: TGTGCCAGCAGCTTAGCCGACAGGGGGAGGCGAACTGAAGCTTTCTTT.

The chain carries TRBV5-4 and TRBJ1-3, with TRBD1 as a possible D gene (5 bases). From germline, CDR1 is SGHNT and CDR2 YYREEE (reference sequence). The CDR3 has 15 amino acids. The V end lost 4 bases, the J end lost 4 bases, and 15 bases lay between the germline ends. CDR3: CASSRAGIRGNTIYF. The CDR3 nucleotides read TGTGCCAGCAGCCGGGCAGGGATCCGAGGAAACACCATATATTTT.

For the CDR3, the DNA is TGTGCCAGCAGCTTATTCGGAGAGCCTCTGAGGGGAAACACCATATATTTT. The encoded protein is CASSLFGEPLRGNTIYF. The genes are TRBV11-2 and TRBJ1-3; D unclear. The CDR3 contains 17 residues. Germline lookup yields CDR1 SGHAT and CDR2 FQNNGV. Trimming stripped 2 bases from V and 4 bases from J, with 18 bases between.

This sequence joins TRBV7-2 and TRBJ2-1; unclear D gene. This CDR3 region has 15 residues. V lost 5 bases and J 6 bases, leaving 17 bases between the germline ends. CDR1 SGHTA and CDR2 FQGNSA come from the germline V gene. CDR3 residues: CASSMPGSMGNEQFF. The CDR3, as DNA: TGTGCCAGCAGCATGCCCGGGTCTATGGGCAATGAGCAGTTCTTC. The whole variable domain, remainder taken from reference TRBV7-2 and TRBJ2-1, is GAGVSQSPSNKVTEKGKDVELRCDPISGHTALYWYRQSLGQGLEFLIYFQGNSAPDKSGLPSDRFSAERTGGSVSTLTIQRTQQEDSAVYLCASSMPGSMGNEQFFGPGTRLTVL.

V is TRBV21-1 and J is TRBJ1-3; the table assigns TRBD1, which was not confirmed against the DNA. TRBV21-1 is a known pseudogene. The CDR3 consists of 16 residues. CDR3 bases: TGTGCCAGCAGCATGACGGTGGGGCCCTCTGGAAACACCATATATTTT. This gives the protein CASSMTVGPSGNTIYF.

The chain carries TRBV29-1 and TRBJ1-2; TRBD1 aligns across 8 bases. CDR3 size: 13 residues. V shed 0 bases, J shed 8 bases, and the junction held 5 bases outside the gene matches. Germline V gives CDR1 SQVTM, CDR2 ANQGSEA. As DNA, the CDR3 is TGCAGCGTTGAAGATACAGGGGGGGAAGGCTACACCTTC. Translating gives CSVEDTGGEGYTF.

The rearrangement joins TRBV6-1 to TRBJ1-5; no definite D call. Per the germline V gene, CDR1 is MNHNS and CDR2 is SASEGT. The length of the CDR3 is 16 residues. Between the trimmed V and J ends, which lost 0 bases and 0 bases, there was a span of 9 bases. The CDR3 DNA reads as TGTGCCAGCAGTGAAGCGCCCCCCGGTAGCAATCAGCCCCAGCATTTT. This encodes CASSEAPPGSNQPQHF.

The J gene is TRBJ2-3, the V gene TRBV3-1 (or the pseudogene TRBV3-2), with a possible D match to TRBD2 (5 bases). The CDR3 consists of 16 residues. Trimming took 4 bases from V and 0 from J, leaving 14 bases between them. Germline CDR1 is LGHDT and CDR2 is YNNKEL (reference sequence). The DNA of the CDR3 is TGTGCCAGCAGCCGAACGGGGTTGGCTAGCACAGATACGCAGTATTTT. Protein: CASSRTGLASTDTQYF.

The gene calls are TRBV5-4 and TRBJ1-2; perhaps TRBD1 as D (5 bases). The germline CDR1 and CDR2 sequences are SGHNT and YYREEE (reference sequence). The CDR3 is 11 amino acids. V lost 5 bases and J lost 8, with 10 bases in between. Here the CDR3 reads CASSSRVGYTF. DNA of the CDR3: TGTGCCAGCAGTTCCAGGGTGGGCTACACCTTC. The whole variable domain, filled in from reference TRBV5-4 and TRBJ1-2, reads ETGVTQSPTHLIKTRGQQVTLRCSSQSGHNTVSWYQQALGQGPQFIFQYYREEENGRGNFPPRFSGLQFPNYSSELNVNALELDDSALYLCASSSRVGYTFGSGTRLTVV.

V and J are TRBV3-1 (or the pseudogene TRBV3-2) and TRBJ1-4, with 8 bases fitting TRBD1. Germline V CDR1 and CDR2: LGHDT, YNNKEL (reference sequence). V was pared by 1 base and J by 5 bases, with 0 bases of the junction left unmatched. This CDR3 has 14 amino acids. The CDR3 DNA sequence: TGTGCCAGCAGCCAAGGGACAGGGAATGAAAAACTGTTTTTT. Translating it yields CASSQGTGNEKLFF.

V is TRBV20-1 and J is TRBJ1-3; TRBD1 might be the D (5 bases). Germline V gene data show CDR1 as DFQATT and CDR2 as SNEGSKA (reference sequence). This CDR3 spans 16 amino acids. Deletions cut 3 bases from V and 0 bases from J, with 15 bases between. CDR3 in DNA: TGCAGTGCTAGTAATGGGGCGCCCATCTCTGGAAACACCATATATTTT. Translating gives CSASNGAPISGNTIYF.

The CDR3 protein is CASSRGQGGGTDTQYF. The CDR3 DNA is TGTGCCAGCAGCAGAGGACAGGGCGGTGGCACAGATACGCAGTATTTT. This sequence joins TRBV13 and TRBJ2-3, with 8 positions matching TRBD1. This CDR3 has 16 amino acids. Trimming removed 5 bases from V and 1 base from J; junction bases left unmatched: 8. CDR1 is PRHDT, CDR2 FYEKMQ, per germline (reference sequence).

Here the CDR3 DNA reads TGTGCCAGCAGTTTTGCGGGACAGGGGGCGTCGGGCTACACCTTC. Its translation: CASSFAGQGASGYTF. The V gene is TRBV27, the J gene TRBJ1-2; 12 positions agree with TRBD1. The CDR3 consists of 15 residues. CDR1 is MNHEY and CDR2 is SMNVEV in the germline V gene (reference sequence). The V segment lost 3 bases and the J segment 8 bases; nucleotides outside the gene matches: 7.

The chain carries TRBV9 and TRBJ2-1, with 9 bases matching TRBD1. CDR3 size: 15 residues. J was trimmed by 6 bases and V by 3 bases; bases with no gene match: 7. From germline, CDR1 is SGDLS and CDR2 YYNGEE. CDR3 in DNA: TGTGCCAGCAGCGCCCCGGGACAGGGCAGCAATGAGCAGTTCTTC. Protein sequence: CASSAPGQGSNEQFF.

This clone appeared once. The chain joins TRBV7-2 to TRBJ1-6, with TRBD1 matching over 9 bases. The CDR3 consists of 15 residues. After removal of 2 bases from V and 10 bases from J, the junction contained 6 bases not matched to a gene. Germline V gene lookup returns CDR1 SGHTA and CDR2 FQGNSA. The CDR3 coding sequence is TGTGCCAGCAGCTTATCTAGACAGGGGGGGTCACCCCTCCACTTT. This gives the protein CASSLSRQGGSPLHF.